This T cell receptor (beta chain) was obtained from a study of blood T cells in healthy people across ages. Broader study findings: What prevented conclusive comparison of naive and antigen-experienced cells was that PBMCs were unsorted.

This clonotype appeared a few times. The antigen is unknown. This CDR3 region has 13 residues. The V and J ends lost 6 bases and 8 bases respectively, with 16 bases between them. The authors ran a second PCR of roughly 6 to 12 cycles using a sample-barcoded 5' primer and a J-beta primer mix. Every individual sample yielded 2.5 million or more paired-end reads (each containing CDR3). TCRdb ran MiXCR on the 5' RACE reads and lists one entry per CDR3 protein. The table has roughly 700,000 distinct CDR3 sequences, around 25% seen once. This sample also belongs to another study, concerning T cells of mothers and their children. Per that paper: Per mother, over 9 million TCR beta CDR3 reads were obtained; per child, approximately 3 million. Regardless of relatedness, pairs show thymic selection shaping TCR recombination output in a similar manner.

This TCR derives from a boy between 10 and 17 years old in good health. The chain couples TRBV12-3 or TRBV12-4 to TRBJ1-2; TRBD1 is a possible D gene (5 bases). The sequenced sample consisted of blood. CDR3 sequence reads: CASSPRGGVGYTF. CDR3 DNA sequence: TGTGCCAGCAGCCCGCGTGGGGGTGTGGGCTACACCTTC.